A selection of T cell receptor beta chains follows, all from one sample in a study of T-cell reconstitution after alpha-beta-depleted transplantation in children. TCRdb reprocessed the PCR reads with MiXCR, giving one entry per CDR3 protein. The sample records approximately 97,000 distinct CDR3 sequences, approximately 8% being singletons. Specimen: PBMCs, collected before TCRalphabeta/CD19-depleted stem cell transplant. The origin of the receptors is a boy aged 2-15 years with acute lymphoblastic leukemia, due to receive a stem cell transplant. Both conserved end residues are part of each CDR3. The D gene is left open where the match is weak. Expanded clones get a size class; other rows say once, few or many, or leave the size out.

d_call	clone_size	v_call	j_call	cdr3_aa	cdr3_nt
NA	many	TRBV5-1	TRBJ2-3	CASSLTGRPDTQYF	TGCGCCAGCAGCTTGACAGGGCGCCCAGATACGCAGTATTTT
NA	few	TRBV15	TRBJ1-5	CATSRVATQPQHF	TGTGCCACCAGCAGAGTCGCCACCCAGCCCCAGCATTTT
NA	few	TRBV20-1	TRBJ1-4	CSARDKISRDTGEKLFF	TGCAGTGCTAGAGATAAGATTAGCCGGGACACGGGGGAAAAACTGTTTTTT
NA	NA	TRBV13	TRBJ2-3	CASSRGVPGTWTDTQYF	TGTGCCAGCAGCAGAGGGGTCCCCGGTACATGGACAGATACGCAGTATTTT
TRBD1	few	TRBV12-3/TRBV12-4	TRBJ1-5	CASSETGGGQPQHF	TGTGCCAGCAGCGAGACAGGGGGCGGTCAGCCCCAGCATTTT
TRBD1	many	TRBV12-3/TRBV12-4	TRBJ1-4	CASSLAQGENEKLFF	TGTGCCAGCAGTTTGGCCCAGGGGGAAAATGAAAAACTGTTTTTT
TRBD2	many	TRBV7-2	TRBJ2-5	CASSPRLAGGQETQYF	TGTGCCAGCAGCCCCCGACTAGCGGGGGGTCAAGAGACCCAGTACTTC
NA	few	TRBV15	TRBJ2-5	CATSRPETRKETQYF	TGTGCCACCAGCAGGCCCGAGACTAGGAAAGAGACCCAGTACTTC
NA	many	TRBV6-2/TRBV6-3	TRBJ1-2	CASRDELAYGYTF	TGTGCCAGCAGGGACGAACTCGCCTATGGCTACACCTTC
NA	many	TRBV20-1	TRBJ1-2	CSADGQSIQSHTF	TGCAGTGCGGACGGACAGTCCATCCAATCTCACACCTTC
NA	many	TRBV20-1	TRBJ2-1	CSARRQSSYNEQFF	TGCAGTGCTAGGAGACAGTCCTCCTACAATGAGCAGTTCTTC
NA	NA	TRBV20-1	TRBJ1-2	CSARDSGDNYGYTF	TGCAGTGCTAGAGATTCAGGGGATAACTATGGCTACACCTTC
NA	NA	TRBV6-4	TRBJ1-5	CASSDSPGIVGQPQHF	TGTGCCAGCAGTGACTCCCCAGGGATCGTGGGCCAGCCCCAGCATTTT
TRBD2	many	TRBV12-3/TRBV12-4	TRBJ2-3	CASRPSGVSTDTQYF	TGTGCCAGCAGACCTAGCGGGGTCAGCACAGATACGCAGTATTTT
NA	many	TRBV6-1	TRBJ2-7	CASSASGVDEQYF	TGTGCCAGCAGTGCCTCAGGCGTAGACGAGCAGTACTTC
NA	many	TRBV12-3/TRBV12-4	TRBJ1-1	CASSRDGYTEAFF	TGTGCCAGCAGCCGGGACGGATACACTGAAGCTTTCTTT
NA	many	TRBV12-3/TRBV12-4	TRBJ2-3	CASSLASSTDTQYF	TGTGCCAGCAGTTTAGCCAGCTCCACAGATACGCAGTATTTT
NA	few	TRBV6-8	TRBJ2-1	CASSYFQGGWGGLRYNEQFF	TGTGCCAGCAGTTACTTCCAGGGAGGTTGGGGGGGGCTGCGATACAATGAGCAGTTCTTC
TRBD2	NA	TRBV7-2	TRBJ2-1	CASSRQRGTHNEQFF	TGTGCCAGCAGCAGGCAGCGGGGGACACACAATGAGCAGTTCTTC
NA	many	TRBV9	TRBJ1-4	CASSVGGAREKLFF	TGTGCCAGCAGCGTAGGGGGCGCTCGGGAAAAACTGTTTTTT
TRBD1	many	TRBV20-1	TRBJ2-3	CSAGGGQGKDTQYF	TGCAGTGCCGGGGGGGGACAGGGGAAAGATACGCAGTATTTT
NA	NA	TRBV7-8	TRBJ2-7	CASSLEDTSFAYEQYF	TGTGCCAGCAGCTTAGAGGATACCTCCTTTGCCTACGAGCAGTACTTC
TRBD1	NA	TRBV12-3/TRBV12-4	TRBJ1-5	CASSLRDRDQPQHF	TGTGCCAGCAGTTTAAGGGACAGGGATCAGCCCCAGCATTTT
TRBD2	NA	TRBV20-1	TRBJ2-7	CCARAASGGSSSYEQYF	TGCTGTGCTAGAGCTGCTAGCGGGGGGTCTAGCTCCTACGAGCAGTACTTC
TRBD1	few	TRBV6-2/TRBV6-3	TRBJ2-7	CAIATGPYEQYF	TGTGCCATAGCGACAGGGCCCTACGAGCAGTACTTC
NA	few	TRBV5-5	TRBJ2-7	CASSRQAEYEQYF	TGTGCCAGCAGCCGTCAGGCGGAATACGAGCAGTACTTC
NA	NA	TRBV9	TRBJ2-5	CASSVTGGQETQYF	TGTGCCAGCAGCGTTACCGGGGGTCAAGAGACCCAGTACTTC